The entry below describes one TCR beta chain. What it recognizes is unknown. The source of the sample is a study of a mutant IDH1 vaccine in newly diagnosed glioma. Across the whole study: The treated population exhibited a male proportion of about 62%, a female proportion of about 38%, and a mean age of around 40 years. Antecedent treatment encompassed radiotherapy, temozolomide, or their combination; the majority received both. Regarding the study as a whole: Any relationship between pseudoprogression and changes in top peripheral T cell clonotypes seemed absent.

Profiled with immunoSEQ multiplex PCR; TCRdb holds only in-frame clones, not every one. Of more than 80,000 clones in the sample, about 83% were seen once. Time point given: baseline, week 1 (first vaccination visit). Treatment of the sample: pre-vaccination baseline after standard-of-care therapy. Those who donated had recent WHO grade 3 or 4 IDH1-mutant, ATRX-lost astrocytomas. The V end was cut by 1 base, the J end by 2 bases, with 13 bases between. The CDR3 totals 16 residues. Germline V gene data show CDR1 as SGHDT and CDR2 as YYEEEE. This sample comprised PBMCs, obtained from a glioma patient treated with radiotherapy, temozolomide or both. This clonotype was sampled from a woman between 50 and 59 years old with glioma. V and J are TRBV5-6 and TRBJ1-5, with a weak D call TRBD1 (5 bases). The CDR3 region is CASSLRSIRGNQPQHF. CDR3 DNA: TGTGCCAGCAGCTTGAGGTCCATCAGGGGCAATCAGCCCCAGCATTTT.